One and the same sample provided the 8 T cell receptor beta chains below, sequenced in a study of shared clonotypes between healthy human individuals. Naive CD8 isolation took CD45RO-negative cells positively selected for CCR7 and excluded terminally differentiated effector memory CD45RA+ cells. TCRdb's table, derived via immunoSEQ multiplex PCR, lists solely in-frame clones and lacks some. The table lists about 1,800,000 clones, about 95% of them singletons. The material sequenced was naive CD8+ T cells sorted from blood. The source of these receptors is a man younger than 35 in good health.

The J gene is TRBJ2-7, the V gene TRBV5-1, with a weak D call TRBD1 (5 bases). The CDR3 contains 13 residues. V lost 4 bases, J lost 5 bases, and 13 bases lay in between. The germline V gene encodes CDR1 SGHRS and CDR2 YFSETQ. The CDR3 DNA sequence: TGCGCCAGCAGCGATCAGGGATTTAACGAGCAGTACTTC. This encodes CASSDQGFNEQYF.

The chain has TRBV18 and TRBJ1-1; tentative D call: TRBD1 (5 bases). Trimming left V 3 bases short and J 6 bases short, with 17 bases between. The CDR3 loop spans 15 amino acids. Germline V gene sequence: CDR1 KGHSH, CDR2 LQKENI. The CDR3 is CASSPLGGSGAEAFF. Written as DNA, the CDR3 is TGTGCCAGCTCACCCCTTGGGGGGTCGGGCGCTGAAGCTTTCTTT. Combining the CDR3 with reference TRBV18 and TRBJ1-1 gives the whole variable domain NAGVMQNPRHLVRRRGQEARLRCSPMKGHSHVYWYRQLPEEGLKFMVYLQKENIIDESGMPKERFSAEFPKEGPSILRIQQVVRGDSAAYFCASSPLGGSGAEAFFGQGTRLTVV.

This chain joins TRBV13 and TRBJ1-1; D may be TRBD1 (6 bases). Trimming removed 5 bases at V and 5 bases at J, with 12 bases between. This CDR3 comprises 13 residues. Per the germline V gene, CDR1 is PRHDT and CDR2 is FYEKMQ (reference sequence). The CDR3 sequence: CASSPSGETEAFF. CDR3 DNA sequence: TGTGCCAGCAGCCCCTCAGGGGAAACTGAAGCTTTCTTT. The full variable domain, its missing parts supplied by reference TRBV13 and TRBJ1-1, is AAGVIQSPRHLIKEKRETATLKCYPIPRHDTVYWYQQGPGQDPQFLISFYEKMQSDKGSIPDRFSAQQFSDYHSELNMSSLELGDSALYFCASSPSGETEAFFGQGTRLTVV.

The V call is TRBV10-3, the J call TRBJ2-7; 8 bases map to TRBD2. The CDR3 extends over 15 amino acids. J lost 7 bases, V lost 6 bases, and 14 bases had no gene match. Germline CDR1 and CDR2: ENHRY and SYGVKD. CDR3 amino acids: CAIRGSGTNVGEQYF. The CDR3 DNA is TGTGCCATCAGAGGTAGCGGGACTAACGTAGGAGAGCAGTACTTC.

The chain joins TRBV2 to TRBJ1-5; D possibly corresponds to TRBD1 (6 bases). Germline CDR1 and CDR2: SNHLY and FYNNEI. CDR3 size: 12 residues. V was trimmed by 7 bases and J by 9 bases, leaving 13 bases between them. CDR3 nucleotide sequence: TGTGCCAGCACCGCAGGGGCCTCGCCCCAGCATTTT. The encoded protein is CASTAGASPQHF. The whole variable domain, remainder taken from reference TRBV2 and TRBJ1-5, is EPEVTQTPSHQVTQMGQEVILRCVPISNHLYFYWYRQILGQKVEFLVSFYNNEISEKSEIFDDQFSVERPDGSNFTLKIRSTKLEDSAMYFCASTAGASPQHFGDGTRLSIL.

This clone was counted a single time. The chain uses TRBV9 and TRBJ2-3, with a tentative D call TRBD1 (5 bases). This CDR3 has 16 amino acids. V was clipped by 2 bases and J by 2 bases, with 15 bases between them. The germline gives CDR1 SGDLS, CDR2 YYNGEE. DNA for the CDR3: TGTGCCAGCAGCGTTGAATGGGGCGACTTCACAGATACGCAGTATTTT. Translating gives CASSVEWGDFTDTQYF.

The chain recombines TRBV2 with TRBJ1-4; D is undetermined. Germline V gene lookup returns CDR1 SNHLY and CDR2 FYNNEI. This CDR3 region has 11 residues. V was trimmed by 3 bases and J by 10 bases, leaving 6 bases between them. CDR3 sequence reads: CASSDTGKLFF. The CDR3 DNA follows: TGTGCCAGCAGTGATACGGGAAAACTGTTTTTT.

V and J are TRBV28 and TRBJ2-7, with D possibly TRBD1 on 6 matching bases. From germline, CDR1 is MDHEN and CDR2 SYDVKM. Deletions cut 3 bases from V and 4 bases from J, with 13 bases between. The CDR3 has 14 amino acids. CDR3 amino acids: CASSFLGADYEQYF. Written as DNA, the CDR3 is TGTGCCAGCAGTTTTTTGGGGGCTGATTACGAGCAGTACTTC. The whole variable domain, remainder taken from reference TRBV28 and TRBJ2-7, is DVKVTQSSRYLVKRTGEKVFLECVQDMDHENMFWYRQDPGLGLRLIYFSYDVKMKEKGDIPEGYSVSREKKERFSLILESASTNQTSMYLCASSFLGADYEQYFGPGTRLTVT.